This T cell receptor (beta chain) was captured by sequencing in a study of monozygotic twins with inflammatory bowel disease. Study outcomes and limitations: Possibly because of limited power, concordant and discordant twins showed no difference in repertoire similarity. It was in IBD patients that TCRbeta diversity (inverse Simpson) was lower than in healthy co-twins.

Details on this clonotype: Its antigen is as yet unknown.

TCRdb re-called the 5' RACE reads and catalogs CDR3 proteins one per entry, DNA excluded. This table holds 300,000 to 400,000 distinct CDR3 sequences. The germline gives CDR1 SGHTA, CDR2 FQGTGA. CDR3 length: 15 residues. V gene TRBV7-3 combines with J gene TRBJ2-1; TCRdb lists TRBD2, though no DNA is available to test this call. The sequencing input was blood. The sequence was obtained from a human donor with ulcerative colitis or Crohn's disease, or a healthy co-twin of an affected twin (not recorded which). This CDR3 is CASSFNGGGTNEQFF. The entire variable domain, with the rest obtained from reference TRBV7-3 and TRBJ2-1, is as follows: GAGVSQTPSNKVTEKGKYVELRCDPISGHTALYWYRQSLGQGPEFLIYFQGTGAADDSGLPNDRFFAVRPEGSVSTLKIQRTERGDSAVYLCASSFNGGGTNEQFFGPGTRLTVL.